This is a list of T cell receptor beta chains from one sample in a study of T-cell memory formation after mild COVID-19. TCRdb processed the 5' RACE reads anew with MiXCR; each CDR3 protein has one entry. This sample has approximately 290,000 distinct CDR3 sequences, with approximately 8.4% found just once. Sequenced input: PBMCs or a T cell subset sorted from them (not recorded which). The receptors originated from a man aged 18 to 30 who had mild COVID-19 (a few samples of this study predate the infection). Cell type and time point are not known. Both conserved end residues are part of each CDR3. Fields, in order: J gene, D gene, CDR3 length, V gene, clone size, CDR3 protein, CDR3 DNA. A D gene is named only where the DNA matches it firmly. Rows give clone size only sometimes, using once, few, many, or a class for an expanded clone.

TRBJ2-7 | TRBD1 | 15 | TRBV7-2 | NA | CASSTSGQGAYEQYF | TGTGCCAGCAGTACCTCGGGACAGGGGGCCTACGAGCAGTACTTC
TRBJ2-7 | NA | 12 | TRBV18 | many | CASSTDSYEQYF | TGTGCCAGCTCAACGGACAGTTACGAGCAGTACTTC
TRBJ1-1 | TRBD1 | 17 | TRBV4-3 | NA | CASSQGPWDRGYNEAFF | TGCGCCAGCAGCCAAGGGCCATGGGACAGGGGTTATAATGAAGCTTTCTTT
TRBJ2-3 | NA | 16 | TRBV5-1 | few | CASSLIGGPIADTQYF | TGCGCCAGCAGCTTAATAGGGGGGCCTATCGCAGATACGCAGTATTTT
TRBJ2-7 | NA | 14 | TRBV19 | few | CASSEQVSSYEQYF | TGTGCCAGTAGTGAACAGGTCAGCTCCTACGAGCAGTACTTC
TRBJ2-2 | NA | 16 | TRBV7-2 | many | CASSFAGGADTGELFF | TGTGCCAGCAGCTTTGCCGGGGGCGCAGACACCGGGGAGCTGTTTTTT
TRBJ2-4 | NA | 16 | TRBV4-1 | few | CASSQDSIRSKNIQYF | TGCGCCAGCAGCCAAGACAGCATTAGGTCCAAAAACATTCAGTACTTC
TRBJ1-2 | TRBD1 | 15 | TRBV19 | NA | CASSLSVTGQEGPTF | TGTGCCAGTAGTCTTTCCGTTACCGGACAGGAAGGTCCCACCTTC
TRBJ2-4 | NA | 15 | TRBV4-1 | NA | CASSQEGNSLGIQYF | TGCGCCAGCAGCCAAGAGGGGAACAGTTTGGGTATTCAGTACTTC
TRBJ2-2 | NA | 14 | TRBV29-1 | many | CSVSQLGGTGELFF | TGCAGCGTGAGCCAACTAGGTGGCACCGGGGAGCTGTTTTTT
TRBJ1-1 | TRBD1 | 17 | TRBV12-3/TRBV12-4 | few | CASRGRTGGAENTEAFF | TGTGCCAGCAGGGGAAGGACAGGGGGCGCCGAGAACACTGAAGCTTTCTTT
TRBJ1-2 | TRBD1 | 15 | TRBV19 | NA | CASSRGTGNINGYTF | TGTGCCAGTAGCCGCGGGACAGGGAATATCAATGGCTACACCTTC
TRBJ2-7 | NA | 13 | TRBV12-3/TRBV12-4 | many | CASSRGPSYEQYF | TGTGCCAGCAGCCGGGGGCCTTCCTACGAGCAGTACTTC
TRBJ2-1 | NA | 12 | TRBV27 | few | CASGSGVGEQFF | TGTGCCAGCGGCTCAGGGGTTGGTGAGCAGTTCTTC
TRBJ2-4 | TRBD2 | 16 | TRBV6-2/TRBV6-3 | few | CASTSLRGEAKNIQYF | TGTGCCAGCACCTCCCTCCGGGGGGAGGCCAAAAACATTCAGTACTTC
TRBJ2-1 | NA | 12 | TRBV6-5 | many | CASTQGFGEQFF | TGTGCCAGCACTCAGGGGTTTGGGGAGCAGTTCTTC
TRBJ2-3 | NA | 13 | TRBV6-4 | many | CASSDTETDTQYF | TGTGCCAGCAGTGACACAGAAACAGATACGCAGTATTTT
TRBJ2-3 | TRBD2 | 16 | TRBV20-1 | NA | CSADTSGGASTDTQYF | TGCAGTGCTGACACTAGCGGGGGGGCCAGCACAGATACGCAGTATTTT
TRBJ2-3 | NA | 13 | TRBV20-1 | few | CSAGTFHTDTQYF | TGCAGTGCTGGGACTTTTCACACAGATACGCAGTATTTT
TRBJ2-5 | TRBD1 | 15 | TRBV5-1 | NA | CASSLWDRGLETQYF | TGCGCCAGCAGCTTGTGGGACAGGGGGCTAGAGACCCAGTACTTC